This TCR beta chain was identified in a study of cytomegalovirus exposure and HLA in healthy donors. Study-level findings and limits: Rates of TCR association differed by HLA locus in a later analysis, with DRB1 highest and HLA-C lowest.

CDR3 length: 12 amino acids. Germline CDR1 is MDHEN and CDR2 is SYDVKM. Trimming shortened V by 3 bases and J by 4 bases, and 4 bases separated the two germline ends. Points on this clone: Its antigen is not known.

The PCR ran on 60 Vbeta and 13 Jbeta primers. Generated by immunoSEQ multiplex PCR, the TCRdb table keeps only in-frame clones and is missing some. The repertoire holds 150,000 or so clones, 60% to 85% seen once, with roughly 4.2% in the top ten. Material: PBMCs. This clonotype was obtained from a woman in her 40s in good health and CMV-seronegative. The chain couples TRBV28 to TRBJ1-5, with no clear D. The CDR3 DNA follows: TGTGCCAGCAGTTTTCCGAATCAGCCCCAGCATTTT. Amino acid sequence: CASSFPNQPQHF.